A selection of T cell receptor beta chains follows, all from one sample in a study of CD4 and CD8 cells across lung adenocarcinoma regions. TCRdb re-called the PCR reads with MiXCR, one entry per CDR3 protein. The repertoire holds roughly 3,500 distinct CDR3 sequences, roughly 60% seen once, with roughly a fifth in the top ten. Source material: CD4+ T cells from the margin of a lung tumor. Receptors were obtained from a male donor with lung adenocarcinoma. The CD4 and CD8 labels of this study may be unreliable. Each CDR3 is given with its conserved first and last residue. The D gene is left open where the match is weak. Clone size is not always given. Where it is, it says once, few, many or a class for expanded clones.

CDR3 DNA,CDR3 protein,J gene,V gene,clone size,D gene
TGTGCCAGCAGTTTCGGGACGGTGGGCACAGATACGCAGTATTTT,CASSFGTVGTDTQYF,TRBJ2-3,TRBV12-3/TRBV12-4,once,.
TGTGCCAGCACATACGACAGGGGACGAACCTACGAGCAGTACTTC,CASTYDRGRTYEQYF,TRBJ2-7,TRBV6-1,.,TRBD1
TGCGCCAGCAGTGAGCCTCGTGGCGTTGGATTTTACGAGCAGTACTTC,CASSEPRGVGFYEQYF,TRBJ2-7,TRBV10-2,.,.
TGCGCCAGCAGTGGGGACAGGGGGCAAGGTGATACGCAGTATTTT,CASSGDRGQGDTQYF,TRBJ2-3,TRBV10-1,.,TRBD1
TGTGCCAGCAGTGACCTAGGATGGCTCGGGGCCCAGTACTTC,CASSDLGWLGAQYF,TRBJ2-5,TRBV6-1,.,.
TGTGCCAGCAGCCAATCAGCCACTGAAGCTTTCTTT,CASSQSATEAFF,TRBJ1-1,TRBV14,medium-sized,.
TGTGCCAGCAGATTCCGGGACAGCGACTACTACGAGCAGTACTTC,CASRFRDSDYYEQYF,TRBJ2-7,TRBV6-1,.,TRBD1
TGTGCCAGCAGCCTCACGGACAGGTCCCACTACGAGCAGTACTTC,CASSLTDRSHYEQYF,TRBJ2-7,TRBV11-2,.,TRBD1
TGTGCCAGCACGCTAGCGGGAGGATACAATGAGCAGTTCTTC,CASTLAGGYNEQFF,TRBJ2-1,TRBV6-1,medium-sized,TRBD2
TGTGCCAGCTCGTCTGGGTCAGGGGCCAACGTCCTGACTTTC,CASSSGSGANVLTF,TRBJ2-6,TRBV6-1,.,.
TGTGCCAGCAGCCGGGACTTTTACAATGAGCAGTTCTTC,CASSRDFYNEQFF,TRBJ2-1,TRBV6-1,.,.
TGTGCCAGCAGTTTAGGGGGGAGTCGATACAATGAGCAGTACTTC,CASSLGGSRYNEQYF,TRBJ2-7,TRBV12-3/TRBV12-4,.,.
TGTGCCAGCAGTTTCACAGGGGGCTCTGGCTACACCTTC,CASSFTGGSGYTF,TRBJ1-2,TRBV27,.,TRBD1
TGTGCCAGCAGCTTAGCGGGACTAGCGGGGAGCTCCTACAATGAGCAGTTCTTC,CASSLAGLAGSSYNEQFF,TRBJ2-1,TRBV7-6,.,TRBD2
TGTGCCAGCAGCCAAAGGACTAGCGGGCGCAGGGATGAGCAGTTCTTC,CASSQRTSGRRDEQFF,TRBJ2-1,TRBV6-1,.,TRBD2
TGTGCCAGCAGGGGGACTAGCGCCAATGAGCAGTTCTTC,CASRGTSANEQFF,TRBJ2-1,TRBV6-1,.,TRBD2
TGTGCCAGCAGGACAGGGGGTGGAACTGAAGCTTTCTTT,CASRTGGGTEAFF,TRBJ1-1,TRBV6-1,.,TRBD1
TGTGCCAGCAGTGAGTCCGGGAGTGAGCAGTTCTTC,CASSESGSEQFF,TRBJ2-1,TRBV10-3,.,.
TGTGCCAGCGCCCAACTCCCCCGGGGGACAGGGGGCAGAGGAGAGACCCAGTACTTC,CASAQLPRGTGGRGETQYF,TRBJ2-5,TRBV12-3/TRBV12-4,.,TRBD1
TGTGCCAGCAGTCCCGTTGATTTGGGCCAACCAGAGGGCTACGAGCAGTACTTC,CASSPVDLGQPEGYEQYF,TRBJ2-7,TRBV6-1,large,.
TGTGCCAGCAGTTACACCGCCCCCGGGACAGGGGGCACCATATATTTT,CASSYTAPGTGGTIYF,TRBJ1-3,TRBV6-5,.,TRBD1
TGTGCCAGCAGCTTAGGGGACTCCCATGAGCAGTTCTTC,CASSLGDSHEQFF,TRBJ2-1,TRBV11-3,.,.
TGTGCCAGCAGTGAAGGAGGGCGTCGCACAGATACGCAGTATTTC,CASSEGGRRTDTQYF,TRBJ2-3,TRBV6-1,.,.
TGCGCCAGCAGTGAGTCCCGACTAGCGGGAGGGAATGAGCAGTTCTTC,CASSESRLAGGNEQFF,TRBJ2-1,TRBV10-1,.,TRBD2
TGTGCCAGCAGTTTGGCCAGTGGGGGAAATGAAAAACTGTTTTTT,CASSLASGGNEKLFF,TRBJ1-4,TRBV12-3/TRBV12-4,.,.
TGTGCCAGCAGCTTACGGCTAGCGGCACACAATGAGCAGTTCTTC,CASSLRLAAHNEQFF,TRBJ2-1,TRBV11-2,few,TRBD2
TGTGCCAGCAGCCCTAGACTAGAGGCCTACAATGAGCAGTTCTTC,CASSPRLEAYNEQFF,TRBJ2-1,TRBV12-3/TRBV12-4,.,.
TGTGCCAGCAGCTTGGAACGGGGGACAGGGGGCGCAGATACGCAGTATTTT,CASSLERGTGGADTQYF,TRBJ2-3,TRBV11-3,few,TRBD1
TGTGCCAGCAGTGATTGGCTAGCGGGAGGAGAGCAGTACTTC,CASSDWLAGGEQYF,TRBJ2-7,TRBV25-1,.,TRBD2
TGTGCCAGCAGCTTAGACCTTCGGCGTGAGCAGTTCTTC,CASSLDLRREQFF,TRBJ2-1,TRBV11-2,.,.
TGTGCCAGCAGTGAAGGCGGGGTGGCGGGGACCTACAATGAGCAGTTCTTC,CASSEGGVAGTYNEQFF,TRBJ2-1,TRBV6-1,few,.
TGCAGTGCTAGGTGGATAGCGGGGGGGTACGAGCAGTACTTC,CSARWIAGGYEQYF,TRBJ2-7,TRBV20-1,.,TRBD2
TGTGCCAGCAGTGAACGCAGGACTCTTGAGCAGTTCTTC,CASSERRTLEQFF,TRBJ2-1,TRBV6-1,few,.
TGTGCCAGCAGTGAACGTAGGTCAGGGGGCTCCTACGAGCAGTACTTC,CASSERRSGGSYEQYF,TRBJ2-7,TRBV6-1,.,TRBD1
TGTGCCAGCAGCTTAGGATTTAGCGGGGCATACAATGAGCAGTTCTTC,CASSLGFSGAYNEQFF,TRBJ2-1,TRBV7-6,few,TRBD2
TGTGCCAGCAGTTATTATGGGACACCCACGACCGGGGAGCTGTTTTTT,CASSYYGTPTTGELFF,TRBJ2-2,TRBV6-5,.,.
TGTGCCAGCAGTTACCGTCAGTACAATGAGCAGTTCTTC,CASSYRQYNEQFF,TRBJ2-1,TRBV6-5,once,.
TGTGCCAGCGGACTACAGAGCACAGATACGCAGTATTTT,CASGLQSTDTQYF,TRBJ2-3,TRBV27,few,.
TGTGCCAGCAGAGCAAATCAGGGTTTTGGCTACACCTTC,CASRANQGFGYTF,TRBJ1-2,TRBV14,.,.
TGTGCCACCAGTGATTTAAGCGGGAAATACAATGAGCAGTTCTTC,CATSDLSGKYNEQFF,TRBJ2-1,TRBV24-1,.,TRBD2
TGCGCCAGCAGTGAATTGGCGGGAGGAAAGCAGTTCTTC,CASSELAGGKQFF,TRBJ2-1,TRBV10-2,large,TRBD2
TGTGCCACTGAACCCGGGCGGGGGGTATACAATGAGCAGTTCTTC,CATEPGRGVYNEQFF,TRBJ2-1,TRBV24-1,large,TRBD2
TGTGCCAGCAGTCTTGGGACAGGCAATTTGGAAGCTTTCTTT,CASSLGTGNLEAFF,TRBJ1-1,TRBV6-1,.,TRBD1
TGCGCCAGCAGCCAAGAATCGGCCTTAGTCTCTGGGGCCAACGTCCTGACTTTC,CASSQESALVSGANVLTF,TRBJ2-6,TRBV4-1,.,.
TGTGCCAGCAGCCTCGACACGAGCTATGGCTACACCTTC,CASSLDTSYGYTF,TRBJ1-2,TRBV7-2,few,.
TGTGCCAGCCGCGGGGAAGCGAACACCGGGGAGCTGTTTTTT,CASRGEANTGELFF,TRBJ2-2,TRBV12-3/TRBV12-4,.,.
TGTGCCAGCAGTGAAGGACAGGGGTGGGGGAAGGTGTTGGCCTACGAGCAGTACTTC,CASSEGQGWGKVLAYEQYF,TRBJ2-7,TRBV6-1,.,TRBD1
TGTGCCAGCAGTTACTCGACTAGCGGGAGACTCAGACTGGTCTTC,CASSYSTSGRLRLVF,TRBJ2-1,TRBV6-5,large,TRBD2
TGTGCCAGCAGCTTAGCAGAGAACACTGAAGCTTTCTTT,CASSLAENTEAFF,TRBJ1-1,TRBV7-6,.,.